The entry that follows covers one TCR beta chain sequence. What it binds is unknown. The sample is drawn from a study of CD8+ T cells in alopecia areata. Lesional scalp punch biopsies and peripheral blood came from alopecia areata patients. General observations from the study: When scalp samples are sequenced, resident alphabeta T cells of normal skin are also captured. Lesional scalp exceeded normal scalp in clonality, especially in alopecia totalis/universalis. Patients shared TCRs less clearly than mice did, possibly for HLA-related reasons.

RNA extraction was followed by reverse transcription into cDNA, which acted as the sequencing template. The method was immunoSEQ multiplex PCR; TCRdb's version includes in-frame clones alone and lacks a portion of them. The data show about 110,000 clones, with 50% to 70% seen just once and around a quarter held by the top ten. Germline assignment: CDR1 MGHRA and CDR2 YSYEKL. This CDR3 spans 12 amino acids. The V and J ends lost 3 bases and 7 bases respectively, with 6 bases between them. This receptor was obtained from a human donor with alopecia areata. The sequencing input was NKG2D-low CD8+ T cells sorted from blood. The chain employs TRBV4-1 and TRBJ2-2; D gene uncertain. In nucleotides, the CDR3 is TGCGCCAGCAGCCAGAGTGGCGGGGAGCTGTTTTTT. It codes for CASSQSGGELFF.